These T cell receptor beta chains were read from a single sample in a study of blood T cells in healthy people across ages. A single record per CDR3 protein comes from TCRdb applying MiXCR to the 5' RACE reads. The table has about 1.4 million distinct CDR3 sequences, 59% seen once. Sequenced: blood. These receptors were obtained from a man aged 18 to 29 in good health. The CDR3 runs from the conserved cysteine through the conserved F or W. Each record gives: CDR3 protein, CDR3 DNA, D gene, V gene, clone size, J gene. The D gene is left open where the match is weak. A row's size may be missing; if present it is once, few, many or a size class.

cdr3_aa: CSVGEATSYGYTF
cdr3_nt: TGCAGCGTTGGTGAGGCCACAAGCTATGGCTACACCTTC
d_call: NA
v_call: TRBV29-1
clone_size: NA
j_call: TRBJ1-2

cdr3_aa: CASSFLDPRRTDTQYF
cdr3_nt: TGTGCCAGCAGTTTTTTGGACCCCCGGCGTACAGATACGCAGTATTTT
d_call: NA
v_call: TRBV27
clone_size: NA
j_call: TRBJ2-3

cdr3_aa: CAIKGGEYQETQYF
cdr3_nt: TGTGCCATCAAAGGGGGAGAGTACCAAGAGACCCAGTACTTC
d_call: NA
v_call: TRBV10-3
clone_size: NA
j_call: TRBJ2-5

cdr3_aa: CASSLSRHRANTGELFF
cdr3_nt: TGTGCCAGCAGTTTATCCCGACACCGGGCGAACACCGGGGAGCTGTTTTTT
d_call: NA
v_call: TRBV27
clone_size: once
j_call: TRBJ2-2

cdr3_aa: CASGQGLWSNQPQHF
cdr3_nt: TGTGCCAGTGGACAGGGTCTATGGAGCAATCAGCCCCAGCATTTT
d_call: TRBD1
v_call: TRBV19
clone_size: NA
j_call: TRBJ1-5

cdr3_aa: CASSTTTPLGGYTF
cdr3_nt: TGTGCCAGCAGCACAACGACCCCCCTCGGGGGCTACACCTTC
d_call: NA
v_call: TRBV7-9
clone_size: NA
j_call: TRBJ1-2

cdr3_aa: CASSLFGAIESDGYTF
cdr3_nt: TGTGCCAGCAGTTTATTTGGGGCGATTGAATCAGATGGCTACACCTTC
d_call: NA
v_call: TRBV28
clone_size: NA
j_call: TRBJ1-2

cdr3_aa: CASSLSQSLAGAYNEQFF
cdr3_nt: TGTGCCAGCAGCCTCAGCCAAAGCCTAGCGGGGGCCTACAATGAGCAGTTCTTC
d_call: TRBD2
v_call: TRBV3-1
clone_size: NA
j_call: TRBJ2-1

cdr3_aa: CASGRQGLNEQYF
cdr3_nt: TGTGCCAGCGGCCGGCAGGGGCTTAACGAGCAGTACTTC
d_call: NA
v_call: TRBV6-5
clone_size: few
j_call: TRBJ2-7

cdr3_aa: CASREEPEGGPYYGYTF
cdr3_nt: TGTGCCAGCAGGGAAGAGCCGGAGGGGGGGCCCTACTATGGCTACACCTTC
d_call: NA
v_call: TRBV5-6
clone_size: NA
j_call: TRBJ1-2

cdr3_aa: CASSQDLRSPLHF
cdr3_nt: TGCGCCAGCAGCCAAGATCTTAGATCACCCCTCCACTTT
d_call: NA
v_call: TRBV4-1
clone_size: NA
j_call: TRBJ1-6

cdr3_aa: CASSYTQRQETQYF
cdr3_nt: TGTGCCAGCAGTTACACACAACGTCAAGAGACCCAGTACTTC
d_call: NA
v_call: TRBV6-5
clone_size: few
j_call: TRBJ2-5

cdr3_aa: CAISENKRTNEKLFF
cdr3_nt: TGTGCCATCAGTGAGAATAAGCGAACTAATGAAAAACTGTTTTTT
d_call: NA
v_call: TRBV10-3
clone_size: NA
j_call: TRBJ1-4

cdr3_aa: CTLGQGLFEQYF
cdr3_nt: TGCACCCTGGGACAGGGGTTGTTCGAGCAGTACTTC
d_call: TRBD1
v_call: TRBV20-1
clone_size: NA
j_call: TRBJ2-7

cdr3_aa: CATKEGGRNSPLHF
cdr3_nt: TGTGCCACCAAGGAGGGGGGGCGGAATTCACCCCTCCACTTT
d_call: NA
v_call: TRBV25-1
clone_size: NA
j_call: TRBJ1-6

cdr3_aa: CATTVMNTEAFF
cdr3_nt: TGTGCCACGACAGTGATGAACACTGAAGCTTTCTTT
d_call: NA
v_call: TRBV28
clone_size: NA
j_call: TRBJ1-1

cdr3_aa: CSALNRDSGQTQYF
cdr3_nt: TGCAGTGCCTTAAACCGGGACAGCGGTCAGACCCAGTACTTC
d_call: TRBD1
v_call: TRBV20-1
clone_size: few
j_call: TRBJ2-5